This T cell receptor (beta chain) comes out of a study of blood T cell repertoires in COVID-19 (dated by TCRdb to about 2020). For context, the study as a whole: Samples from collaborators originated in the United States, Italy and Spain and spanned both the acute and convalescent phases of COVID-19. Deeply sampled blood TCRbeta repertoires from subjects exposed to, actively infected with, or recovered from COVID-19 were included in the dataset. The repertoires were released in a freely available public database intended as a resource for research on the immune response to SARS-CoV-2. Samples came from the ongoing ImmuneRACE study (first 160 participants) plus 1,254 subjects from 6 global collaborators. The material from the prospective study consisted of cDNA or gDNA derived from T cells, B-cell-depleted T cells, or PBMCs. Where HLA class I and class II types were available, the types were taken from metadata supplied by the sample provider, not from assay-based typing. A de-identified subject ID, COVID-19 status, age in years and sex were almost always included in the sample metadata. The full study reports these points: The amount of clinical and demographic metadata varied by source and participant and was provided uncurated.

Comment on this clone: This clone's antigen is unknown. No base quality information exists; no much larger clone differs at one position.

TCRbeta CDR3 regions were amplified from genomic DNA by means of the immunoSEQ Assay, a bias-controlled multiplex PCR. Turning to the authors' computational methods: Nucleated cell counts per sample were estimated from amplification of reference gene primers within the assay. Sequence reads were collapsed and filtered to measure the absolute abundance of every unique TCRbeta CDR3 rearrangement. For each sample, productive Simpson clonality was calculated as the square root of Simpson's diversity index over productive rearrangements. The table comes from immuneACCESS by way of TCRdb, which keeps in-frame sequences with V and J called. Part of the clones is missing from these tables; in studies checked, under half for an unresolved V gene and the rest for unknown reasons. D and trimming were read from the DNA, whereas the V and J calls and clone size are those reported in that table. This sample is represented by around 95,000 clones; roughly 88% of them were singletons. In total, the top ten clones hold about 4.6% of the sample.

The collaborating institutions used their own protocols to collect whole blood in K2EDTA tubes. For TCRbeta analysis, collaborators shipped samples in one of three forms: frozen whole blood, isolated PBMCs, or DNA extracted from either of those sample types. V loses 5 bases, J loses 7 bases, and the germline ends lie 23 bases apart. The CDR3 goes from the cysteine to the phenylalanine over 17 residues. Of the read, only the CDR3 DNA is kept; its 51 bases are in frame from base 1. CDR1 and CDR2 are drawn from the germline V gene: SGHTA, FQGNSA. The source of this sequence is a human donor in a cohort sampled during active COVID-19. Sequences were obtained from peripheral blood. This chain joins TRBV7-2 to TRBJ2-2, with a weak D call of TRBD1 (7 bases match). The CDR3 has the sequence CASSRGTDSLFGGELFF. The base sequence is TGTGCCAGCAGCCGCGGGACAGACTCTTTATTCGGCGGGGAGCTGTTTTTT.